The 5 T cell receptor beta chains listed next were all sequenced from one sample in a study of T cell responses to AZD1222 COVID-19 vaccine. Profiled with immunoSEQ multiplex PCR; TCRdb holds only in-frame clones, not every one. The repertoire consists of about 56,000 clones, with 86% occurring once and the leading ten covering over 15%. The input for sequencing was peripheral blood, taken on day 0 of AZD1222 vaccination. The source of these receptors is an adult in good health.

This chain uses TRBV9 with TRBJ1-3, with 7 bases matching TRBD1. Looked up from germline, CDR1 is SGDLS and CDR2 is YYNGEE. The CDR3 runs 22 residues. V trimming: 3 bases; J trimming: 0 bases; junction bases outside the gene matches: 24. Here the CDR3 reads CASSAAPQIIRGQASSGNTIYF. The CDR3 DNA sequence: TGTGCCAGCAGCGCAGCACCGCAAATTATACGCGGACAGGCCAGCTCTGGAAACACCATATATTTT.

The chain combines TRBV6-5 with TRBJ2-7; 11 bases are shared with TRBD1. The CDR3 has 14 amino acids. V lost 7 bases, J lost 3 bases, and 5 bases stayed unmatched. Germline loops: CDR1 MNHEY, CDR2 SVGAGI. The CDR3 sequence: CASISGTGGYEQYF. In nucleotides, the CDR3 is TGTGCCAGCATCTCCGGGACAGGGGGCTACGAGCAGTACTTC.

This rearrangement joins TRBV30 to TRBJ2-6; no clear D. The CDR3 is 12 amino acids. The V gene lost 4 bases and the J gene lost 0 bases, with 1 base spanning the gap. Per the germline V gene, CDR1 is GTSNPN and CDR2 is SVGIG (reference sequence). For the CDR3, the DNA is TGTGCCTGGAACTCTGGGGCCAACGTCCTGACTTTC. It translates to CAWNSGANVLTF.

This sequence joins TRBV9 and TRBJ2-7; 8 nucleotides agree with TRBD1. The ends lost 5 bases at V and 0 bases at J; junction bases unmatched: 10. This CDR3 has 16 residues. Germline assignment: CDR1 SGDLS and CDR2 YYNGEE. The CDR3 DNA reads as TGTGCCAGCAGTGATTATGTGGGACAGGCCTCCTACGAGCAGTACTTC. Translating it yields CASSDYVGQASYEQYF.

The gene calls are TRBV19 and TRBJ1-1; maybe TRBD1 (6 bases). The germline V and J ends were trimmed by 3 bases and 5 bases, with 10 bases remaining between them. CDR1 and CDR2 from the germline V gene are LNHDA and SQIVND (reference sequence). The CDR3 loop spans 13 amino acids. In DNA form, the CDR3 reads TGTGCCAGTAGTATCCCAGGGGATACTGAAGCTTTCTTT. Translation gives CASSIPGDTEAFF.